The entry below gives a single T cell receptor beta chain sequence along with its context. Its specificity is unknown. The PCR contained 60 Vbeta and 13 Jbeta primers. TCRdb keeps only in-frame clones here, not all; method: immunoSEQ multiplex PCR. Of 150,000 to 200,000 clones in the sample, 60% to 80% were seen once. In germline, CDR1 is MDHEN, CDR2 SYDVKM. The CDR3 sequence is 15 residues long. J was trimmed by 4 bases and V by 5 bases; bases with no gene match: 6. This record belongs to a study of cytomegalovirus exposure and HLA in healthy donors. General observations from the study: Indistinguishable V segments such as TRBV6-2 and TRBV6-3 were excluded. One variant, a missense change in DCLRE1C, was linked in a later analysis to TCR beta V- and J-gene trimming.

This chain connects TRBV28 to TRBJ2-5; 11 bases align to TRBD1. The source is a woman aged 50 to 60 in good health and CMV-seropositive. Specimen: PBMCs. CDR3: CASSRRTGGGETQYF. The CDR3 DNA reads as TGTGCCAGCAGTCGCAGGACAGGGGGCGGAGAGACCCAGTACTTC.